These 24 T cell receptor beta chains share one sample of origin, sequenced in a study of blood T cell repertoires in COVID-19. Clones were read by immunoSEQ multiplex PCR, and TCRdb kept only the in-frame ones, dropping some. The sample includes around 260,000 clones, around 90% of them seen just once. The sample was peripheral blood. The receptor set was obtained from an older woman with COVID-19, enrolled during active disease.

This chain uses TRBV5-1 with TRBJ2-7, with D hard to call. The V end lost 0 bases, the J end lost 3 bases, and 7 bases lay between the germline ends. Germline V gene data show CDR1 as SGHRS and CDR2 as YFSETQ. The CDR3 length is 13 residues. The CDR3 region is CASSLGLNYEQYF. CDR3 in DNA: TGCGCCAGCAGCTTGGGACTTAACTACGAGCAGTACTTC.

The chain combines TRBV5-4 with TRBJ2-2; 10 bases align to TRBD1. This CDR3 comprises 16 residues. The trim removed 4 bases at V and 7 bases at J, leaving 10 bases unmatched. Germline-derived CDR1 and CDR2 are SGHNT and YYREEE (reference sequence). The CDR3 DNA follows: TGTGCCAGCAGCGCGGGACAGGGGATCGAGGTCGGGGAGCTGTTTTTT. Encoded protein: CASSAGQGIEVGELFF.

V gene TRBV5-1 combines with J gene TRBJ1-2; TRBD1 is a possible D gene (6 bases). Trimming removed 2 bases at V and 7 bases at J, with 12 bases between. This CDR3 is built from 13 residues. CDR1 and CDR2 (germline): SGHRS, YFSETQ. The CDR3 region has the DNA TGCGCCAGCAGCTTTATACAGGGTGCTGGCTACACCTTC. Its protein is CASSFIQGAGYTF.

The V call is TRBV2, the J call TRBJ1-1, with D perhaps matching TRBD1 (6 bases). CDR1 SNHLY and CDR2 FYNNEI come from the germline V gene. This CDR3 is built from 15 residues. V was clipped by 9 bases and J by 1 base, with 18 bases between them. The CDR3 DNA reads as TGTGCCAGTGTCCCACAGGGAGTAGCGAACACTGAAGCTTTCTTT. Protein sequence: CASVPQGVANTEAFF.

The chain recombines TRBV19 with TRBJ2-5; tentatively, D is TRBD2 (5 bases). The V and J ends lost 3 bases and 2 bases respectively, with 13 bases between them. Germline V gives CDR1 LNHDA, CDR2 SQIVND (reference sequence). The CDR3 contains 15 residues. The DNA for the CDR3 is TGTGCCAGTAGTATCGGAGGAGTCAGTCAAGAGACCCAGTACTTC. Its protein product is CASSIGGVSQETQYF.

This chain uses TRBV30 with TRBJ2-7; 8 bases agree with TRBD1. Germline CDR1 and CDR2: GTSNPN and SVGIG (reference sequence). J gave up 3 bases and V 5 bases, and 9 bases lay outside the gene matches. This CDR3 is 14 amino acids long. CDR3 loop: CAWGPGQVLYEQYF. The CDR3 bases are TGTGCCTGGGGACCGGGACAGGTCCTCTACGAGCAGTACTTC. The full variable domain, in which reference TRBV30 and TRBJ2-7 provide the parts outside the CDR3, is SQTIHQWPATLVQPVGSPLSLECTVEGTSNPNLYWYRQAAGRGLQLLFYSVGIGQISSEVPQNLSASRPQDRQFILSSKKLLLSDSGFYLCAWGPGQVLYEQYFGPGTRLTVT.

The V and J genes are TRBV30 and TRBJ1-5, with a tentative D call TRBD1 (6 bases). The germline V gene has CDR1 GTSNPN and CDR2 SVGIG (reference sequence). V lost 0 bases and J lost 1, with 16 bases in between. The CDR3 runs to 17 residues. DNA for the CDR3: TGTGCCTGGAGTGTACGGTTTCAGGGGACCAGCAATCAGCCCCAGCATTTT. Its translation is CAWSVRFQGTSNQPQHF. Based on the CDR3 plus reference TRBV30 and TRBJ1-5, the full variable domain is SQTIHQWPATLVQPVGSPLSLECTVEGTSNPNLYWYRQAAGRGLQLLFYSVGIGQISSEVPQNLSASRPQDRQFILSSKKLLLSDSGFYLCAWSVRFQGTSNQPQHFGDGTRLSIL.

This sequence joins TRBV3-1 (or the pseudogene TRBV3-2) and TRBJ2-7; a possible D gene is TRBD1 (5 bases). V was clipped by 5 bases and J by 0 bases, with 11 bases between them. The CDR3 runs 14 residues. CDR1 is LGHDT and CDR2 is YNNKEL in the germline V gene (reference sequence). The DNA of the CDR3 is TGTGCCAGCAGCGACAGCAGGAGCTCCTACGAGCAGTACTTC. Encoded protein: CASSDSRSSYEQYF.

V gene TRBV18 combines with J gene TRBJ2-5, with 8 bases lining up with TRBD1. The CDR3 loop spans 15 amino acids. Germline V gene sequence: CDR1 KGHSH, CDR2 LQKENI. Trimming at V came to 2 bases and at J to 5 bases, leaving 7 bases not matched to a gene. CDR3 in amino acids: CASSPGQGRVETQYF. The DNA for the CDR3 is TGTGCCAGCTCACCAGGACAGGGAAGGGTGGAGACCCAGTACTTC.

The chain carries TRBV4-1 and TRBJ1-2, with TRBD1 matching 11 bases. V lost 3 bases and J lost 2; bases outside the gene matches: 8. CDR3 length: 17 residues. Germline values: CDR1 MGHRA, CDR2 YSYEKL. The CDR3 spells CASSQGTRTGGNYGYTF. In DNA, the CDR3 is TGCGCCAGCAGCCAGGGAACTAGGACAGGGGGCAACTATGGCTACACCTTC.

The J gene is TRBJ1-4, the V gene TRBV9; D is undetermined. V lost 4 bases and J lost 0, with 13 bases in between. Germline V gene data show CDR1 as SGDLS and CDR2 as YYNGEE. The CDR3 is 16 residues long. CDR3 amino acids: CASSKSTAATNEKLFF. The CDR3 coding sequence is TGTGCCAGCAGCAAATCTACCGCCGCAACTAATGAAAAACTGTTTTTT.

The chain employs TRBV30 and TRBJ1-1, with 9 bases matching TRBD1. The CDR3 contains 13 residues. V shed 2 bases, J shed 4 bases, and the junction held 2 bases outside the gene matches. Germline CDR1 is GTSNPN and CDR2 is SVGIG (reference sequence). The CDR3 region has the DNA TGTGCCTGGAGTTACAGGGGGCTCACTGAAGCTTTCTTT. Amino acid sequence: CAWSYRGLTEAFF.

V usage is TRBV6-5 and J usage is TRBJ1-1, with 8 bases aligning to TRBD1. The CDR3 consists of 14 residues. The germline gives CDR1 MNHEY, CDR2 SVGAGI. After removal of 6 bases from V and 5 bases from J, the junction contained 8 bases not matched to a gene. The CDR3 DNA reads TGTGCCAGCAGCCCGACAGGGGTAGGTACTGAAGCTTTCTTT. This gives the protein CASSPTGVGTEAFF.

This chain joins TRBV27 and TRBJ1-6; 7 bases map to TRBD1. This CDR3 comprises 16 residues. V lost 5 bases to trimming and J lost 7 bases; unmatched junction nucleotides: 11. CDR1 and CDR2 (germline): MNHEY, SMNVEV (reference sequence). The DNA for the CDR3 is TGTGCCAGCAGTCCGAGAGGCAGGGGGGCGAATTCACCCCTCCACTTT. Its translation is CASSPRGRGANSPLHF.

The chain joins TRBV7-3 to TRBJ2-3; 8 bases fit TRBD1. Per germline, CDR1 SGHTA and CDR2 FQGTGA. This CDR3 is 14 amino acids long. Germline trimming cut 3 bases from V and 5 bases from J; bases unmatched to any gene: 4. CDR3 amino acids: CASSFGTGGDTQYF. The CDR3, as DNA: TGTGCCAGCAGCTTTGGGACAGGTGGAGATACGCAGTATTTT.

To note about this clone: Other DNA sequences in this sample translate to the same CDR3. The genes are TRBV18 and TRBJ1-5; weak D call: TRBD1 (5 bases). The CDR3 length is 13 residues. V was trimmed by 3 bases and J by 5 bases, leaving 8 bases between them. The germline V gene has CDR1 KGHSH and CDR2 LQKENI. Here the CDR3 DNA reads TGTGCCAGCTCACCTGGGGCGGATCAGCCCCAGCATTTT. This encodes CASSPGADQPQHF.

The V gene is TRBV5-4, the J gene TRBJ2-4, with D perhaps matching TRBD1 (5 bases). Between the trimmed V and J ends, which lost 3 bases and 15 bases, there was a span of 16 bases. Germline values: CDR1 SGHNT, CDR2 YYREEE (reference sequence). This CDR3 comprises 12 residues. CDR3 protein: CASSSDTGLRYF. DNA of the CDR3: TGTGCCAGCAGCTCCGATACAGGCCTCCGGTACTTC.

The V gene is TRBV19, the J gene TRBJ2-7; 7 bases map to TRBD1. CDR3 length: 15 residues. Germline CDR1 and CDR2: LNHDA and SQIVND (reference sequence). V lost 3 bases to trimming and J lost 2 bases; unmatched junction nucleotides: 7. The CDR3 sequence: CASSIEEGGPYEQYF. The CDR3 nucleotides read TGTGCCAGTAGTATCGAGGAAGGGGGCCCCTACGAGCAGTACTTC.

The chain is built from TRBV3-1 (or the pseudogene TRBV3-2) and TRBJ2-3; no clear D gene. V lost 1 base and J 1 base, leaving 9 bases between the germline ends. CDR3 size: 15 residues. Per the germline V gene, CDR1 is LGHDT and CDR2 is YNNKEL (reference sequence). CDR3: CASSQGSVGTDTQYF. In DNA form, the CDR3 reads TGTGCCAGCAGCCAAGGGAGCGTGGGCACAGATACGCAGTATTTT.

The CDR3 spells CASSPLAAQETQYF. The CDR3 nucleotides read TGTGCCAGCAGTCCACTAGCGGCCCAAGAGACCCAGTACTTC. The J gene is TRBJ2-5, the V gene TRBV6-5, with 8 positions matching TRBD2. The CDR3 is made up of 14 amino acids. The germline CDR1 and CDR2 sequences are MNHEY and SVGAGI. V lost 5 bases to trimming and J lost 1 base; unmatched junction nucleotides: 3.

The rearrangement links TRBV5-1 to TRBJ1-6; a possible D gene is TRBD1 (5 bases). V was cut by 3 bases and J by 7 bases, with 14 bases left in between. CDR1 is SGHRS and CDR2 is YFSETQ in the germline V gene. This CDR3 comprises 15 residues. This CDR3 is CASSYRDGRNSPLHF. The CDR3 DNA follows: TGCGCCAGCAGCTATCGGGACGGGAGGAATTCACCCCTCCACTTT.

This rearrangement joins TRBV6-1 to TRBJ1-1; 8 nucleotides align to TRBD1. Per germline, CDR1 MNHNS and CDR2 SASEGT. The trim removed 3 bases at V and 7 bases at J, leaving 16 bases unmatched. The CDR3 runs 17 residues. CDR3 coding DNA: TGTGCCAGCAGTGATAGACCGGGACAGGTCGTAAGGGGTGAAGCTTTCTTT. Encoded protein: CASSDRPGQVVRGEAFF.

The table lists this clone with a few counts. The V gene is TRBV28, the J gene TRBJ1-5; 7 positions match TRBD1. V dropped 4 bases and J dropped 5; count of bases not matched to a gene: 8. Germline CDR1 is MDHEN and CDR2 is SYDVKM. This CDR3 comprises 15 residues. CDR3 sequence reads: CASSSTIQGDQPQHF. The CDR3 bases are TGTGCCAGCAGTTCCACTATTCAGGGGGATCAGCCCCAGCATTTT.

V usage is TRBV19 and J usage is TRBJ1-4, with TRBD1 as a possible D gene (6 bases). This CDR3 spans 15 amino acids. V lost 6 bases and J lost 8, with 19 bases in between. Germline V lookup: CDR1 LNHDA, CDR2 SQIVND (reference sequence). The CDR3 DNA reads TGTGCCAGTAGCCTTACAGGGAATCTAGGAGAAAAACTGTTTTTT. Encoded protein: CASSLTGNLGEKLFF.